This T cell receptor beta chain was sequenced in a study of T cells after yellow fever vaccination. In making TCR cDNA, 5'RACE template switching added a universal primer site and UMIs to it. Via MiXCR, TCRdb re-called the 5' RACE reads, giving one row per CDR3 protein. Of some 500,000 distinct CDR3 sequences in the sample, roughly 14% are singletons; the top ten hold roughly an eighth. This clonotype was counted between two and nine times. The source material was PBMCs, sampled on the day of the yellow fever booster vaccination. The clonotype comes from a man aged 25-40 years who received the YFV17D yellow fever vaccine.

The CDR3 spells CASILGGVGNEQFF. Here the CDR3 DNA reads TGTGCCAGCATCCTAGGCGGGGTCGGCAATGAGCAGTTCTTC. The chain couples TRBV11-2 to TRBJ2-1, with D possibly being TRBD2 (6 bases). Trimming pared 7 bases from V and 6 bases from J, leaving 16 bases between. CDR3 length equals 14 residues. CDR1 and CDR2 from the germline V gene are SGHAT and FQNNGV.